This entry is about one T cell receptor (beta chain). This entry is derived from a study of T cells in Graves' hyperthyroidism and ophthalmopathy. Amplified TCR beta CDR3 regions derived from RNA transcripts. The primer set for the first-round RT-PCR of the TCR CDR3 was HTBI. TCRdb passed the multiplex PCR reads through MiXCR, listing each CDR3 protein once. Here the sample spans 500,000 to 550,000 distinct CDR3 sequences, less than 25% being singletons. There are 12 residues in the CDR3. Trimming stripped 2 bases from V and 4 bases from J, with 5 bases between. In germline, CDR1 is MNHEY, CDR2 SVGEGT.

Sequencing was carried out using blood. The rearrangement uses TRBV6-2 or TRBV6-3 and TRBJ1-2; D is unclear. This clonotype was sampled from a man younger than 35 with Graves' hyperthyroidism. CDR3 region: CASSYEVYGYTF. The CDR3 nucleotides read TGTGCCAGCAGTTACGAGGTCTATGGCTACACCTTC.